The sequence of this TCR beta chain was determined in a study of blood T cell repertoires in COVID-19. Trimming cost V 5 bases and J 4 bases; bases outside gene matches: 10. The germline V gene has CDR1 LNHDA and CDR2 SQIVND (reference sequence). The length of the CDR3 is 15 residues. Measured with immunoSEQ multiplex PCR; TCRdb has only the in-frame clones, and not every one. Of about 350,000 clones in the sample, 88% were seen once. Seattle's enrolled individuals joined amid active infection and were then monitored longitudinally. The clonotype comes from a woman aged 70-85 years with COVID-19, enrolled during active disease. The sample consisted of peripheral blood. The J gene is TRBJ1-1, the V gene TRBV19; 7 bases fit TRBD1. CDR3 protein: CASSLSPGGGTEAFF. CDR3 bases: TGTGCCAGTAGTCTCTCCCCAGGGGGAGGCACTGAAGCTTTCTTT.